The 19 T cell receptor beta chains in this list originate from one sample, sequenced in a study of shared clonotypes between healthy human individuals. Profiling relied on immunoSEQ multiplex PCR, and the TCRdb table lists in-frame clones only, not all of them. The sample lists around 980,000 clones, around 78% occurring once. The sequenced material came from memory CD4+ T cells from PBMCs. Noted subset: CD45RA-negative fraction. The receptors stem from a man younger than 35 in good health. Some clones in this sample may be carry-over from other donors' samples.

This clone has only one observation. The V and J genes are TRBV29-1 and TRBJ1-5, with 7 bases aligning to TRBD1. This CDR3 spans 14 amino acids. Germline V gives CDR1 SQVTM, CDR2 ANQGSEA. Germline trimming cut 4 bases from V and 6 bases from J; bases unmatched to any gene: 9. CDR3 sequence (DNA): TGCAGCGTTGGACGGGACAGAGTTGGTCAGCCCCAGCATTTT. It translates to CSVGRDRVGQPQHF.

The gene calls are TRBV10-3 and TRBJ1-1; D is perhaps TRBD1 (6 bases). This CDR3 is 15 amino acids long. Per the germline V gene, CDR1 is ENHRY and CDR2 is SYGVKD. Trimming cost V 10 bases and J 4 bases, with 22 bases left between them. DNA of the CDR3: TGTGCCACTGCCCGCTCGGGGGGCGGTGGCACTGAAGCTTTCTTT. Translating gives CATARSGGGGTEAFF.

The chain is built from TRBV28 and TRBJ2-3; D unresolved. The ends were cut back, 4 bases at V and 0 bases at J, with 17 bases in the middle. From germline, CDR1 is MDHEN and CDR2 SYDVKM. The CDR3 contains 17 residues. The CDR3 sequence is CASSSPGSAPSTDTQYF. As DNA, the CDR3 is TGTGCCAGCAGTTCCCCCGGAAGCGCTCCTAGCACAGATACGCAGTATTTT.

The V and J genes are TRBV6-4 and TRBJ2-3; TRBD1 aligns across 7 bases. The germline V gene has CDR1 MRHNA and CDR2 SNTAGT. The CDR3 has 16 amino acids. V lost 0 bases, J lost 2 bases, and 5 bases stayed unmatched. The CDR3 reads CASSDSAGTATDTQYF. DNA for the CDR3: TGTGCCAGCAGTGACTCCGCCGGGACAGCCACAGATACGCAGTATTTT.

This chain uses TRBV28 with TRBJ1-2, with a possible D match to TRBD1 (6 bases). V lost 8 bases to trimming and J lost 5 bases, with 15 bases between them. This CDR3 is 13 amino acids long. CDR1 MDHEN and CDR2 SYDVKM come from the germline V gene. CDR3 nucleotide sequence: TGTGCCAGCTGCCCTCCCAGGGGATATGGCTACACCTTC. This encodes CASCPPRGYGYTF.

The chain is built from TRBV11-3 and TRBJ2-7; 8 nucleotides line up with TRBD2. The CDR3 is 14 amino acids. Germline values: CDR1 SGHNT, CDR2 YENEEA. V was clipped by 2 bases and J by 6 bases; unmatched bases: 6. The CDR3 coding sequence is TGTGCCAGCAGCTTACAACGGGGGGGGCGCGAGCAGTACTTC. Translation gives CASSLQRGGREQYF.

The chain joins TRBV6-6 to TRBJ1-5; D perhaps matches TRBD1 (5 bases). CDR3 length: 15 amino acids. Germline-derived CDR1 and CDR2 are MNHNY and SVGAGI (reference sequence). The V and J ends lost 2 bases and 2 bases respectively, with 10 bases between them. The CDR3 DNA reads TGTGCCAGCAGTTACGGTATGGGGGGCAATCAGCCCCAGCATTTT. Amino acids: CASSYGMGGNQPQHF.

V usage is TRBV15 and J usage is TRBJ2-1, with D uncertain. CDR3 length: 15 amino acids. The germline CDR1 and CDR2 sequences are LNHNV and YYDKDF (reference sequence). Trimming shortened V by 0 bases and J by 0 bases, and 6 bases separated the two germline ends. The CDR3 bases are TGTGCCACCAGCAGAGACGGCCTCTCCTACAATGAGCAGTTCTTC. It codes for CATSRDGLSYNEQFF.

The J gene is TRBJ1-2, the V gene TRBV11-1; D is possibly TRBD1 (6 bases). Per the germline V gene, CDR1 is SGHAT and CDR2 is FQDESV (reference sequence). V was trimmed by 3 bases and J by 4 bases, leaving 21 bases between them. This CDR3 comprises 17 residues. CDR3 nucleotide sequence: TGTGCCAGCAGCTTCCCGGGCGGGTCAGGGGATTCCTATGGCTACACCTTC. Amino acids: CASSFPGGSGDSYGYTF. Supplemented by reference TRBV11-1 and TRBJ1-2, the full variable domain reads EAEVAQSPRYKITEKSQAVAFWCDPISGHATLYWYRQILGQGPELLVQFQDESVVDDSQLPKDRFSAERLKGVDSTLKIQPAELGDSAMYLCASSFPGGSGDSYGYTFGSGTRLTVV.

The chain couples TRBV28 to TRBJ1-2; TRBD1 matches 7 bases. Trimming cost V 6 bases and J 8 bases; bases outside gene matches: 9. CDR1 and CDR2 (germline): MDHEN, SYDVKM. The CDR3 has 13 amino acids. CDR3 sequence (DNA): TGTGCCAGCAGCCGCCGGGACAGCCGAGGCTACACCTTC. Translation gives CASSRRDSRGYTF.

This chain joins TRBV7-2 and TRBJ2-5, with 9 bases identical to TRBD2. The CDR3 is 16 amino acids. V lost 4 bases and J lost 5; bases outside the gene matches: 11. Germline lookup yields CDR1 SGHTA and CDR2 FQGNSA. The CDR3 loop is CASSSLAGGLRETQYF. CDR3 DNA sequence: TGTGCCAGCAGCTCACTGGCGGGGGGGCTCCGGGAGACCCAGTACTTC.

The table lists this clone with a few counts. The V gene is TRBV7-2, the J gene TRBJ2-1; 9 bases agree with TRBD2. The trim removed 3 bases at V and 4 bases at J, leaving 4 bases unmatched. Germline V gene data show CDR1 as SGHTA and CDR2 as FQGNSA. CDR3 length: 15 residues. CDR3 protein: CASSFGAGGYNEQFF. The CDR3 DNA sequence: TGTGCCAGCAGCTTTGGGGCGGGAGGGTACAATGAGCAGTTCTTC.

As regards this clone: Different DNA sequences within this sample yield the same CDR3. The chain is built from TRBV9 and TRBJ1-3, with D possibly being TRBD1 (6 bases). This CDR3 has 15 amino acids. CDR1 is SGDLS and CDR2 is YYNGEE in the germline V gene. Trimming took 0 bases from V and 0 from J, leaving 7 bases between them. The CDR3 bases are TGTGCCAGCAGCGTAGGACAGGACTCTGGAAACACCATATATTTT. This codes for CASSVGQDSGNTIYF.

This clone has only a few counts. The CDR3 nucleotides are TGCGCCAGCAGCCAAGTAGAAGGCAGGAAAGAGACCCAGTACTTC. It encodes CASSQVEGRKETQYF. The chain joins TRBV4-1 to TRBJ2-5; D is unresolved. The CDR3 is 15 amino acids. CDR1 MGHRA and CDR2 YSYEKL come from the germline V gene. Trimming took off 1 base at V and 3 bases at J, with 12 bases between the two ends.

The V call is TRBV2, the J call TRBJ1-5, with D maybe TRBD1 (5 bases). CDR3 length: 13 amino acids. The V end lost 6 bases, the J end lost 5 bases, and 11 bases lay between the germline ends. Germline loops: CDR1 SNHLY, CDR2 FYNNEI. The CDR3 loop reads CASSGDGHQPQHF. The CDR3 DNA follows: TGTGCCAGCAGCGGGGACGGCCATCAGCCCCAGCATTTT. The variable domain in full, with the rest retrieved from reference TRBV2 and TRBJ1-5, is EPEVTQTPSHQVTQMGQEVILRCVPISNHLYFYWYRQILGQKVEFLVSFYNNEISEKSEIFDDQFSVERPDGSNFTLKIRSTKLEDSAMYFCASSGDGHQPQHFGDGTRLSIL.

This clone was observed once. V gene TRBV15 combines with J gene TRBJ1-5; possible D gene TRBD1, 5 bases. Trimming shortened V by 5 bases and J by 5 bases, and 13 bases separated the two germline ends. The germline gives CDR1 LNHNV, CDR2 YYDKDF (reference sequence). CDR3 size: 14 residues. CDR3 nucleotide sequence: TGTGCCACCAGCTATACGCGGGGGGATCAGCCCCAGCATTTT. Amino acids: CATSYTRGDQPQHF.

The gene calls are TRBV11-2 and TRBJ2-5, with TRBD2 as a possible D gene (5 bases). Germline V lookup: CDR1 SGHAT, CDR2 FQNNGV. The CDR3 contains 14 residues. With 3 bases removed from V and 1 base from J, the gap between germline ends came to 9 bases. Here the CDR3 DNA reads TGTGCCAGCAGCTTCGGGCGGGCCCAAGAGACCCAGTACTTC. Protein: CASSFGRAQETQYF.

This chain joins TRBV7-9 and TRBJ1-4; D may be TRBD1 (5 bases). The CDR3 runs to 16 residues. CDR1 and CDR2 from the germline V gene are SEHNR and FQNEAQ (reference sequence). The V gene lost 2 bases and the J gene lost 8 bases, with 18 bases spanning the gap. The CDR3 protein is CASSLLRGGFGEKLFF. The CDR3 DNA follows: TGTGCCAGCAGCTTACTTCGGGGCGGTTTCGGGGAAAAACTGTTTTTT.

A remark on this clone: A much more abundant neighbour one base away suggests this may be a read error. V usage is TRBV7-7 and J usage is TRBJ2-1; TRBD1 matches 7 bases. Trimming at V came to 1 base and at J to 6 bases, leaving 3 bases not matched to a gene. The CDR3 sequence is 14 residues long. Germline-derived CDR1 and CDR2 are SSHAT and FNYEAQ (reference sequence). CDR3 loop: CASSLGPGGNEQFF. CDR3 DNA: TGTGCCAGCAGCTTAGGGCCAGGGGGCAATGAGCAGTTCTTC.